What follows are 10 T cell receptor beta chains derived from one specimen sequenced in a study of blood T cell repertoires in COVID-19. TCRdb's copy holds only in-frame clones and misses some; the assay was immunoSEQ multiplex PCR. The sample includes roughly 190,000 clones, 88% of them seen just once. The sequencing input was peripheral blood. The receptor set was obtained from a man aged 25-45 years with acute or convalescent COVID-19.

V gene TRBV7-2 combines with J gene TRBJ1-1, with TRBD1 identical over 10 bases. The germline V gene has CDR1 SGHTA and CDR2 FQGNSA. V lost 3 bases to trimming and J lost 1 base; unmatched junction nucleotides: 5. CDR3 length: 16 residues. In DNA form, the CDR3 reads TGTGCCAGCAGCTTCCGACAGGGGGCCGGGAACACTGAAGCTTTCTTT. Translated: CASSFRQGAGNTEAFF.

The DNA for the CDR3 is TGTGCCAGCACCCCCGGGTCAGGGCGATACAATGAGCAGTTCTTC. Translated, it gives CASTPGSGRYNEQFF. J is TRBJ2-1 and V is TRBV6-6; D is perhaps TRBD1 (5 bases). The germline CDR1 and CDR2 sequences are MNHNY and SVGAGI (reference sequence). The CDR3 covers 15 residues. The V end lost 7 bases, the J end lost 4 bases, and 17 bases lay between the germline ends.

The V call is TRBV7-3, the J call TRBJ2-2; 14 nucleotides align to TRBD2. Germline V gives CDR1 SGHTA, CDR2 FQGTGA. Germline trimming cut 1 base from V and 6 bases from J; bases unmatched to any gene: 10. The CDR3 runs to 19 residues. CDR3 in DNA: TGTGCCAGCAGCTTAAAAGGGACTAGCGGGAGTGGCCCTTCCGGGGAGCTGTTTTTT. Encoded protein: CASSLKGTSGSGPSGELFF.

The J gene is TRBJ2-3, the V gene TRBV14, with a weak D call TRBD2 (5 bases). The V gene's germline CDR1 is SGHDN and CDR2 FVKESK. CDR3 length equals 15 residues. V gave up 2 bases and J gave up 1 base, with 10 bases separating them. The CDR3 nucleotides are TGTGCCAGCAGCCAACCAGAGGGTCGCACAGATACGCAGTATTTT. Protein sequence: CASSQPEGRTDTQYF.

The rearrangement links TRBV29-1 to TRBJ1-1, with D perhaps TRBD1 (5 bases). Trimming pared 2 bases from V and 1 base from J, leaving 14 bases between. The V gene's germline CDR1 is SQVTM and CDR2 ANQGSEA. The CDR3 extends over 15 amino acids. This chain's CDR3 is CSVEFARRANTEAFF. The CDR3 bases are TGCAGCGTTGAATTCGCCCGCAGGGCGAACACTGAAGCTTTCTTT.

J is TRBJ2-4 and V is TRBV29-1, with D possibly TRBD1 on 6 matching bases. V was cut by 4 bases and J by 5 bases, with 9 bases left in between. The CDR3 is 12 residues long. The germline V gene has CDR1 SQVTM and CDR2 ANQGSEA. CDR3 in amino acids: CSVGQAQNIQYF. The CDR3 nucleotides read TGCAGCGTTGGACAGGCGCAAAACATTCAGTACTTC.

The table lists this clone with a count of one. The chain carries TRBV5-1 and TRBJ1-2; possible D gene TRBD1, 5 bases. V was shortened by 6 bases and J by 8 bases, with 20 bases between the two germline ends. The CDR3 is 14 amino acids. CDR1 is SGHRS, CDR2 YFSETQ, per germline. CDR3 residues: CASTTSPGGVGYTF. The CDR3 DNA follows: TGCGCCAGCACAACTTCACCGGGAGGGGTCGGCTACACCTTC.

The J gene is TRBJ2-7, the V gene TRBV4-1, with D unresolved. Germline V gives CDR1 MGHRA, CDR2 YSYEKL. The V end was cut by 4 bases, the J end by 3 bases, with 13 bases between. This CDR3 is built from 14 residues. CDR3 amino acids: CASSPPGGSYEQYF. The CDR3 nucleotides read TGCGCCAGCAGCCCCCCGGGTGGAAGCTACGAGCAGTACTTC.

The chain couples TRBV19 to TRBJ2-7; 7 bases fit TRBD2. Trimming removed 5 bases from V and 0 bases from J; junction bases left unmatched: 4. Looked up from germline, CDR1 is LNHDA and CDR2 is SQIVND (reference sequence). CDR3 length: 14 residues. CDR3 residues: CASSVLAGSYEQYF. DNA of the CDR3: TGTGCCAGTAGTGTCTTAGCGGGCTCCTACGAGCAGTACTTC. The whole variable domain, filled in from reference TRBV19 and TRBJ2-7, reads DGGITQSPKYLFRKEGQNVTLSCEQNLNHDAMYWYRQDPGQGLRLIYYSQIVNDFQKGDIAEGYSVSREKKESFPLTVTSAQKNPTAFYLCASSVLAGSYEQYFGPGTRLTVT.

The rearrangement joins TRBV28 to TRBJ1-2, with 10 bases identical to TRBD1. Per germline, CDR1 MDHEN and CDR2 SYDVKM. With 4 bases clipped from V and 6 bases from J, the junction kept 8 bases outside the gene matches. This CDR3 spans 15 amino acids. Here the CDR3 reads CASSSTGQGLNGYTF. For the CDR3, the DNA is TGTGCCAGCAGTTCAACGGGACAGGGGCTCAATGGCTACACCTTC.